These 18 T cell receptor beta chains came from one sample sequenced in a study of regulatory T cells in long-lasting Graves disease. Arm-PCR of CDR3 regions and iRepertoire HTBI primers were used to build TCR beta libraries. TCRdb analysed the multiplex PCR reads with MiXCR anew, one entry per CDR3 protein. The data hold 400,000 to 500,000 distinct CDR3 sequences, with under 25% observed a single time. Time point reported: persistent/refractory GD, antithyroid drugs over 5 years with positive TRAb. Construction of the TCR library relied on RNA isolated from PBMCs. This material consisted of peripheral blood mononuclear cells (PBMCs), taken when the disease was refractory, from a patient treated with antithyroid drugs. The receptors derive from a female donor with Graves disease.

This sequence joins TRBV11-2 and TRBJ2-2, with 9 bases aligning to TRBD1. Unmatched junction bases numbered 5, after V lost 5 bases and J lost 7 bases. The CDR3 spans 14 residues. The germline V gene has CDR1 SGHAT and CDR2 FQNNGV. For the CDR3, the DNA is TGTGCCAGCAGCCGGGACAGGGAGTACGGGGAGCTGTTTTTT. Encoded protein: CASSRDREYGELFF.

There are many counts of this clonotype. V and J are TRBV28 and TRBJ2-2, with D tentatively TRBD2 (5 bases). With 3 bases removed from V and 6 bases from J, the gap between germline ends came to 8 bases. The CDR3 has 13 residues. CDR1 MDHEN and CDR2 SYDVKM come from the germline V gene. The CDR3 region is CASSFVGAGELFF. In DNA form, the CDR3 reads TGTGCCAGCAGTTTTGTCGGGGCCGGGGAGCTGTTTTTT.

About this clonotype: A read error may account for a junction end that differs from germline. The chain has TRBV7-7 and TRBJ2-7; a weak D match, TRBD2 (5 bases). Germline loops: CDR1 SSHAT, CDR2 FNYEAQ (reference sequence). The CDR3 extends over 14 amino acids. CDR3 amino acids: CASSFSGYLYEQYF. The CDR3 DNA reads as TGTGCTAGCAGCTTTTCGGGGTATCTCTACGAGCAGTACTTC.

This clonotype was found many times. The rearrangement links TRBV28 to TRBJ2-4; D assignment may be TRBD1 or TRBD2 (6 bases each). Germline CDR1 is MDHEN and CDR2 is SYDVKM. V lost 5 bases, J lost 0 bases, and 14 bases lay in between. The CDR3 has 16 amino acids. The CDR3 loop reads CASSRRDILAKNIQYF. In DNA, the CDR3 is TGTGCCAGCAGTCGGCGGGACATTCTAGCCAAAAACATTCAGTACTTC.

This clonotype occurred many times. This sequence joins TRBV2 and TRBJ2-7, with D perhaps matching TRBD1 (6 bases). Per the germline V gene, CDR1 is SNHLY and CDR2 is FYNNEI. This CDR3 has 12 residues. V lost 6 bases and J lost 1, with 7 bases in between. In DNA, the CDR3 is TGTGCCAGCAGCGGACAGTCCTACGAGCAGTACTTC. This gives the protein CASSGQSYEQYF.

This clonotype was counted ten times or more. One end of the junction is discordant with germline, which a read error may explain. The V call is TRBV28, the J call TRBJ2-7, with D possibly matching TRBD2 (6 bases). Germline CDR1 and CDR2: MDHEN and SYDVKM. CDR3 size: 15 residues. CDR3 residues: CASSSISGLSSEQYF. The CDR3 region has the DNA TGTGCCAGCAGTTCGATCTCGGGACTCTCCTCCGAGCAGTACTTC.

V and J are TRBV29-1 and TRBJ2-7, with D tentatively TRBD1 or TRBD2 (6 bases each). CDR3 length: 12 residues. Trimming left V 7 bases short and J 4 bases short, with 14 bases between. CDR1 and CDR2 from the germline V gene are SQVTM and ANQGSEA. CDR3 loop: CSAWGAEYEQYF. The CDR3 DNA follows: TGCAGCGCCTGGGGGGCCGAATACGAGCAGTACTTC.

This clonotype was seen a few times. This chain uses TRBV15 with TRBJ1-5; no clear D gene. V was cut by 0 bases and J by 1 base, with 7 bases left in between. The germline gives CDR1 LNHNV, CDR2 YYDKDF (reference sequence). The CDR3 has 15 amino acids. Here the CDR3 reads CATSRDKQSNQPQHF. In nucleotides, the CDR3 is TGTGCCACCAGCAGAGATAAACAGAGCAATCAGCCCCAGCATTTT.

The sample holds many counts of this clonotype. The rearrangement joins TRBV20-1 to TRBJ1-6, with a tentative D call TRBD1 (5 bases). Trimming removed 3 bases from V and 3 bases from J, with 15 bases in between. The length of the CDR3 is 16 residues. CDR1 and CDR2 (germline): DFQATT, SNEGSKA (reference sequence). The CDR3 is CSARDRGVDYNSPLHF. As DNA, the CDR3 is TGCAGTGCTAGGGACCGAGGGGTTGACTATAATTCACCCCTCCACTTT.

Comments on this clonotype: A read error is possible here, since a much larger clone lies one base away. This sequence joins TRBV18 and TRBJ2-5; D is undetermined. In germline, CDR1 is KGHSH, CDR2 LQKENI. The CDR3 is 12 residues long. The CDR3 protein is CASPPQKETQYF. The CDR3 nucleotides read TGTGCCAGCCCACCTCAGAAGGAGACCCAGTACTTC.

The rearrangement uses TRBV5-5 and TRBJ2-1; D not certain. Germline lookup yields CDR1 SGHKS and CDR2 YYEKEE (reference sequence). The CDR3 totals 14 residues. Trimming pared 4 bases from V and 6 bases from J, leaving 14 bases between. CDR3 sequence (DNA): TGTGCCAGCAGCCAGCTTGTGTGGGGCAATGAGCAGTTCTTC. Its translation is CASSQLVWGNEQFF.

This clonotype appeared many times. This chain's CDR3 is CASSQGPTYEQYF. CDR3 DNA: TGTGCCAGCAGTCAGGGGCCGACCTACGAGCAGTACTTC. The chain links TRBV6-1 to TRBJ2-7, with a weak D call TRBD1 (6 bases). The CDR3 consists of 13 residues. Germline CDR1 is MNHNS and CDR2 is SASEGT. V lost 5 bases to trimming and J lost 2 bases, with 10 bases between them.

This clonotype was observed a few times. The rearrangement joins TRBV20-1 to TRBJ1-2, with 8 nucleotides matching TRBD1. There are 16 residues in the CDR3. V shed 0 bases, J shed 7 bases, and the junction held 13 bases outside the gene matches. From germline, CDR1 is DFQATT and CDR2 SNEGSKA (reference sequence). This chain's CDR3 is CSARDILAGGRSGYTF. CDR3 nucleotides: TGCAGTGCTAGAGATATATTGGCAGGGGGCAGGTCTGGCTACACCTTC.

This clonotype was seen many times. V gene TRBV28 combines with J gene TRBJ2-2, with D perhaps matching TRBD1 (6 bases). Trimming took off 2 bases at V and 0 bases at J, with 10 bases between the two ends. This CDR3 has 16 residues. Per germline, CDR1 MDHEN and CDR2 SYDVKM. The CDR3 here is CASSLRAGANTGELFF. For the CDR3, the DNA is TGTGCCAGCAGTTTAAGGGCAGGGGCGAACACCGGGGAGCTGTTTTTT.

A word on this clonotype: A read error may account for a junction end that differs from germline. V usage is TRBV24-1 and J usage is TRBJ2-2; TRBD2 might be the D (5 bases). Germline-derived CDR1 and CDR2 are KGHDR and SFDVKD. The CDR3 covers 14 residues. Written as DNA, the CDR3 is TGTGCCACCAGTGACCCCCCTTACACCGGGGATCTGTTTTTT. Translation: CATSDPPYTGDLFF.

The V call is TRBV10-3, the J call TRBJ2-7, with 8 bases that match TRBD2. Germline values: CDR1 ENHRY, CDR2 SYGVKD. The trim removed 7 bases at V and 6 bases at J, leaving 8 bases unmatched. The CDR3 is made up of 13 amino acids. The CDR3 coding sequence is TGTGCCATCACGGGACTAGAAAAGTCCGAGCAGTACTTC. Translated, it gives CAITGLEKSEQYF.

The table lists this clonotype with many counts. V is TRBV2 and J is TRBJ1-5; D is ambiguous. This CDR3 spans 12 amino acids. V lost 2 bases, J lost 7 bases, and 6 bases lay in between. Germline CDR1 is SNHLY and CDR2 is FYNNEI. Here the CDR3 reads CASSEFVQPQHF. DNA for the CDR3: TGTGCCAGCAGTGAATTCGTCCAGCCCCAGCATTTT.

This clonotype has a count of ten or more. This chain links TRBV7-8 with TRBJ1-4; perhaps TRBD1 as D (5 bases). Germline V CDR1 and CDR2: SGHVS, FQNEAQ. The CDR3 has 15 amino acids. V lost 0 bases to trimming and J lost 7 bases, with 12 bases between them. The CDR3 coding sequence is TGTGCCAGCAGCTTAGCGCAAGGAGGGGCTGAAAAACTGTTTTTT. This sequence encodes CASSLAQGGAEKLFF.